Each of the 8 T cell receptor beta chains below was sequenced from the same sample in a study of shared clonotypes between healthy human individuals (dated by TCRdb to about 2020). The library was obtained by the immunoSEQ multiplex PCR assay. The clones in this table, taken by TCRdb from immuneACCESS, are in-frame only. Not every clone is retained; where verified, under half of the shortfall comes from an unresolved V gene, and the cause of the rest is unknown. This sample comprises a few hundred thousand clones, 50% to 75% of them detected only once. The ten biggest clones cover roughly 10% of the sample. The sample comprised memory CD4+ T cells sorted from blood. According to the study, the label for this sample's cell subset or site signals: CD45RA-negative fraction. These receptors were collected from a man younger than 45 in good health.

This chain connects TRBV2 to TRBJ2-2, with TRBD2 as a possible D gene (6 bases). From germline, CDR1 is SNHLY and CDR2 FYNNEI. The CDR3 is 14 residues long. Trimming left V 7 bases short and J 4 bases short, with 13 bases between. The CDR3: CASTGREVTGELFF. In DNA form, the CDR3 reads TGTGCCAGCACGGGCAGGGAGGTCACCGGGGAGCTGTTTTTT.

Only one count was recorded for this clone. The chain joins TRBV5-1 to TRBJ1-4; TRBD1 is a possible D gene (6 bases). CDR1 is SGHRS, CDR2 YFSETQ, per germline. With 4 bases removed from V and 3 bases from J, the gap between germline ends came to 13 bases. This CDR3 region has 15 residues. CDR3 region: CASSNPQGPNEKLFF. The CDR3 region has the DNA TGCGCCAGCAGCAATCCACAGGGCCCTAATGAAAAACTGTTTTTT.

This clone was observed at least ten times. The chain has TRBV7-9 and TRBJ2-7, with 13 positions matching TRBD2. Unmatched junction bases numbered 5, after V lost 7 bases and J lost 2 bases. Looked up from germline, CDR1 is SEHNR and CDR2 is FQNEAQ (reference sequence). This CDR3 region has 15 residues. The CDR3, as DNA: TGTGCCAGCAACCCGGGACTAGCGGGGCCCTACGAGCAGTACTTC. Translating gives CASNPGLAGPYEQYF.

The CDR3 sequence: CASSTGTTSETQYF. Here the CDR3 DNA reads TGTGCCAGCAGTACCGGGACGACTTCAGAGACCCAGTACTTC. V usage is TRBV28 and J usage is TRBJ2-5; TRBD1 or TRBD2 may be the D gene (5 bases each). The CDR3 runs 14 residues. V was trimmed by 5 bases and J by 4 bases, leaving 14 bases between them. The germline CDR1 and CDR2 sequences are MDHEN and SYDVKM.

This chain connects TRBV7-2 to TRBJ2-7; a weak D match, TRBD2 (6 bases). Trimming left V 2 bases short and J 6 bases short, with 17 bases between. The CDR3 length is 15 residues. Germline V CDR1 and CDR2: SGHTA, FQGNSA. This CDR3 is CASSLTAGSKLEQYF. The CDR3 region has the DNA TGTGCCAGCAGCTTAACTGCGGGAAGTAAGCTCGAGCAGTACTTC. Together with reference TRBV7-2 and TRBJ2-7, the CDR3 gives the full variable domain: GAGVSQSPSNKVTEKGKDVELRCDPISGHTALYWYRQSLGQGLEFLIYFQGNSAPDKSGLPSDRFSAERTGGSVSTLTIQRTQQEDSAVYLCASSLTAGSKLEQYFGPGTRLTVT.

This clone was found a few times. V usage is TRBV6-5 and J usage is TRBJ2-1; D may correspond to TRBD1 or TRBD2 (6 bases each). V shed 6 bases and J shed 11 bases, with 17 bases lying between them. CDR3 length: 13 amino acids. The germline CDR1 and CDR2 sequences are MNHEY and SVGAGI. The CDR3 DNA reads as TGTGCCAGCAGCGCGGGACATAACTGGCAGCAGTTCTTC. Amino acid sequence: CASSAGHNWQQFF.

The chain couples TRBV7-8 to TRBJ1-2; 7 bases match TRBD1. The CDR3 spans 15 residues. Trimming at V came to 5 bases and at J to 2 bases, leaving 8 bases not matched to a gene. Germline V gene data show CDR1 as SGHVS and CDR2 as FQNEAQ. CDR3 in amino acids: CASSEGADTNYGYTF. Written as DNA, the CDR3 is TGTGCCAGCAGCGAGGGGGCGGACACCAACTATGGCTACACCTTC.

The chain employs TRBV11-2 and TRBJ1-4, with a tentative D call TRBD1 (5 bases). V was trimmed by 6 bases and J by 7 bases, leaving 12 bases between them. Germline CDR1 and CDR2: SGHAT and FQNNGV. The CDR3 covers 13 residues. The CDR3 DNA reads as TGTGCCAGCAGTACCTGGGGGAGTGAAAAACTGTTTTTT. Translation gives CASSTWGSEKLFF.